A single sample gave rise to the 27 T cell receptor beta chains below, sequenced in a study of blood T cells in healthy people across ages. It was with a sample-barcoded 5' primer and a J-beta primer mix that a second PCR of roughly 7 to 12 cycles was run. TCRdb ran MiXCR on the 5' RACE reads and lists one entry per CDR3 protein. The sample contains just under 550,000 distinct CDR3 sequences, 20% to 30% of which appear only once. These data were also reused for a study on T cells of mothers and their children.

The specimen was blood. The receptors shown here come from a boy aged 5 to 17 in good health.

This clonotype appeared a few times. J is TRBJ2-1 and V is TRBV12-3 or TRBV12-4; 7 bases map to TRBD1. The end of the DNA fits TRBJ2-7 better, so the J call may be wrong. The CDR3 totals 13 residues. CDR3 protein: CASSFLRGYEQYF. Written as DNA, the CDR3 is TGTGCCAGCAGTTTCCTCAGGGGGTACGAGCAGTACTTC.

The chain uses TRBV12-3 or TRBV12-4 and TRBJ1-6, with D unclear. The CDR3 is 13 residues long. Trimming removed 5 bases at V and 8 bases at J, with 10 bases between. The CDR3 DNA follows: TGTGCCAGCAGTCCCGGACGGGATTCACCCCTCCACTTT. This sequence encodes CASSPGRDSPLHF.

The J gene is TRBJ2-5, the V gene TRBV15, with D possibly being TRBD1 (8 bases). The end of the DNA is better explained by TRBJ2-1, so the J call may be wrong. The germline V gene encodes CDR1 LNHNV and CDR2 YYDKDF (reference sequence). This CDR3 contains 14 residues. The CDR3, as DNA: TGTGCCACCAGCACAGCGGGGACAGGCAACCGGCAGTTCTTC. Translating it yields CATSTAGTGNRQFF.

This rearrangement joins TRBV7-2 to TRBJ1-5, with a weak D call TRBD1 (6 bases). The CDR3 spans 15 residues. Germline loops: CDR1 SGHTA, CDR2 FQGNSA. The V end lost 1 base, the J end lost 3 bases, and 10 bases lay between the germline ends. Here the CDR3 DNA reads TGTGCCAGCAGCTTAGAGCCAGGGGTCAATCAGCCCCAGCATTTT. Amino acid sequence: CASSLEPGVNQPQHF.

This clonotype was picked up a small number of times. V and J are TRBV12-3 or TRBV12-4 and TRBJ2-1; D gene uncertain. The germline V and J ends were trimmed by 5 bases and 5 bases, with 7 bases remaining between them. This CDR3 spans 12 amino acids. The CDR3 reads CASSPGHNEQFF. The DNA for the CDR3 is TGTGCCAGCAGTCCCGGACACAATGAGCAGTTCTTC.

The V and J genes are TRBV4-3 and TRBJ1-2; 8 nucleotides agree with TRBD1. Germline V gene data show CDR1 as LGHNA and CDR2 as YSLEER. V shed 0 bases and J 4 bases; nucleotides not matched to a gene: 7. This CDR3 is built from 16 residues. CDR3 DNA sequence: TGCGCCAGCAGCCAAGAGGTTGTCGGACAGGGCTATGGCTACACCTTC. It yields the protein CASSQEVVGQGYGYTF.

This clonotype was detected only a few times. The chain employs TRBV18 and TRBJ2-5, with TRBD2 matching 15 bases. The end of the DNA is better explained by TRBJ2-1, so the J call may be wrong. The CDR3 runs to 19 residues. The germline V gene has CDR1 KGHSH and CDR2 LQKENI. The CDR3 loop is CASSPGLAGGPPFYNEQFF. In DNA form, the CDR3 reads TGTGCCAGCTCACCTGGACTAGCGGGAGGGCCCCCTTTTTACAATGAGCAGTTCTTC.

The rearrangement uses TRBV20-1 and TRBJ2-3; D might be TRBD2 (5 bases). V was cut by 1 base and J by 2 bases, with 16 bases left in between. The CDR3 runs 16 residues. CDR1 and CDR2 (germline): DFQATT, SNEGSKA (reference sequence). DNA of the CDR3: TGCAGTGCTAGAGGACTACTCCTGGGGTCCACAGATACGCAGTATTTT. Translation: CSARGLLLGSTDTQYF.

The chain has TRBV28 and TRBJ2-5; D perhaps matches TRBD2 (6 bases). The CDR3 has 15 residues. The ends were cut back, 4 bases at V and 1 base at J, with 13 bases in the middle. The germline V gene encodes CDR1 MDHEN and CDR2 SYDVKM. The CDR3 here is CASSWRAGRQETQYF. CDR3 nucleotides: TGTGCCAGCAGTTGGAGGGCCGGACGCCAAGAGACCCAGTACTTC.

This clonotype has more than one count but fewer than ten. This chain connects TRBV4-3 to TRBJ1-4; 9 nucleotides align to TRBD1. The ends lost 4 bases at V and 8 bases at J; junction bases unmatched: 2. The CDR3 spans 13 residues. Germline CDR1 reads LGHNA; CDR2 reads YSLEER. The CDR3 DNA sequence: TGCGCCAGCAGCCGGGACAGGGACGAAAAACTGTTTTTT. Amino acids: CASSRDRDEKLFF.

A few counts support this clonotype. The CDR3 loop is CASSPSSGRVGYEQYF. DNA of the CDR3: TGTGCCAGCTCACCAAGTAGCGGGAGGGTCGGCTACGAGCAGTACTTC. The genes are TRBV18 and TRBJ2-7, with 11 bases lining up with TRBD2. CDR1 is KGHSH, CDR2 LQKENI, per germline. The CDR3 is 16 residues long. Germline trimming cut 2 bases from V and 3 bases from J; bases unmatched to any gene: 6.

CDR3 loop: CASSSTSGTYNEQFF. The CDR3 bases are TGTGCCAGCAGCTCAACTAGCGGAACGTACAATGAGCAGTTCTTC. V usage is TRBV9 and J usage is TRBJ2-1, with 8 bases that match TRBD2. Looked up from germline, CDR1 is SGDLS and CDR2 is YYNGEE. V gave up 4 bases and J gave up 4 bases; unmatched junction bases: 7. This CDR3 comprises 15 residues.

This clonotype was seen a few times. The J gene is TRBJ2-2, the V gene TRBV11-2, with D possibly TRBD2 on 6 matching bases. The CDR3 loop spans 15 amino acids. V gave up 5 bases and J gave up 4 bases, with 14 bases separating them. Germline V gives CDR1 SGHAT, CDR2 FQNNGV. The CDR3 sequence is CASSPIAGRTGELFF. The CDR3 DNA reads as TGTGCCAGCAGCCCCATCGCGGGGCGCACCGGGGAGCTGTTTTTT.

This clonotype came up a few times. The gene calls are TRBV12-3 or TRBV12-4 and TRBJ1-1, with no clear D. This CDR3 region has 13 residues. V was cut by 2 bases and J by 5 bases, with 9 bases left in between. CDR3 DNA sequence: TGTGCCAGCAGTTTATCGGATTTAACTGAAGCTTTCTTT. Translation gives CASSLSDLTEAFF.

The chain recombines TRBV7-2 with TRBJ2-7; 10 positions match TRBD1. The germline V gene encodes CDR1 SGHTA and CDR2 FQGNSA. This CDR3 has 15 amino acids. J lost 0 bases, V lost 5 bases, and 4 bases had no gene match. CDR3 in DNA: TGTGCCAGCAGCGAGTGGGACAGGGGCTCCTACGAGCAGTACTTC. This gives the protein CASSEWDRGSYEQYF.

Only a few counts were recorded for this clonotype. The J gene is TRBJ2-5, the V gene TRBV5-6; TRBD2 agrees at 12 bases. The tail of the sequence fits TRBJ2-1 better, so the J call may be wrong. The CDR3 is 16 amino acids. CDR1 SGHDT and CDR2 YYEEEE come from the germline V gene. Here the CDR3 reads CASSLVPSGGAHEQFF. For the CDR3, the DNA is TGTGCCAGCAGCTTGGTTCCTAGCGGGGGGGCACATGAGCAGTTCTTC.

The sample holds a few counts of this clonotype. The V gene is TRBV28, the J gene TRBJ2-7; weak D call: TRBD2 (6 bases). The V and J ends lost 9 bases and 4 bases respectively, with 25 bases between them. There are 16 residues in the CDR3. From germline, CDR1 is MDHEN and CDR2 SYDVKM. CDR3 amino acids: CASPPPGLGDRYEQYF. Written as DNA, the CDR3 is TGTGCCAGTCCCCCCCCGGGACTCGGGGATCGATACGAGCAGTACTTC.

This clonotype showed up just a few times. The chain combines TRBV5-6 with TRBJ2-3, with 8 bases matching TRBD1. CDR3 length: 16 residues. V lost 0 bases to trimming and J lost 3 bases; unmatched junction nucleotides: 6. Germline V gene data show CDR1 as SGHDT and CDR2 as YYEEEE. The CDR3 nucleotides read TGTGCCAGCAGCTTGGCCACCAGGGGGCGTACAGATACGCAGTATTTT. This translates into CASSLATRGRTDTQYF.

The chain employs TRBV7-9 and TRBJ2-5; the match to TRBD1 covers 11 bases. CDR1 SEHNR and CDR2 FQNEAQ come from the germline V gene (reference sequence). Germline trimming cut 5 bases from V and 5 bases from J; bases unmatched to any gene: 7. CDR3 length equals 15 residues. CDR3: CASSTWTGGEETQYF. The CDR3 region has the DNA TGTGCCAGCAGCACTTGGACAGGGGGCGAGGAGACCCAGTACTTC. Full variable domain (rest looked up from reference TRBV7-9 and TRBJ2-5): DTGVSQNPRHKITKRGQNVTFRCDPISEHNRLYWYRQTLGQGPEFLTYFQNEAQLEKSRLLSDRFSAERPKGSFSTLEIQRTEQGDSAMYLCASSTWTGGEETQYFGPGTRLLVL.

The chain carries TRBV9 and TRBJ1-2; TRBD1 is a possible D gene (5 bases). V lost 4 bases, J lost 0 bases, and 19 bases lay in between. The CDR3 consists of 17 residues. Germline assignment: CDR1 SGDLS and CDR2 YYNGEE. In DNA form, the CDR3 reads TGTGCCAGCAGCTCTCGAGGGGAAATTTCAACTAACTATGGCTACACCTTC. It translates to CASSSRGEISTNYGYTF.

CDR3: CASSYVHEAFF. The CDR3 coding sequence is TGTGCCAGCAGTTACGTACATGAAGCTTTCTTT. The chain carries TRBV6-2 or TRBV6-3 and TRBJ1-1, with D uncertain. Trimming shortened V by 2 bases and J by 7 bases, and 5 bases separated the two germline ends. This CDR3 is built from 11 residues. Germline V gene sequence: CDR1 MNHEY, CDR2 SVGEGT.

The chain carries TRBV13 and TRBJ2-7; TRBD1 aligns across 8 bases. The CDR3 covers 14 residues. The J segment lost 5 bases and the V segment lost 5 bases, leaving 8 bases of the junction unmatched. Looked up from germline, CDR1 is PRHDT and CDR2 is FYEKMQ (reference sequence). CDR3 in amino acids: CASSAQGADNEQYF. The CDR3 region has the DNA TGTGCCAGCAGCGCCCAGGGGGCCGACAACGAGCAGTACTTC.

The chain recombines TRBV7-8 with TRBJ2-5; D may be TRBD2 (6 bases). The last part of the DNA fits TRBJ2-7 better; the J call may be wrong. The germline CDR1 and CDR2 sequences are SGHVS and FQNEAQ. CDR3 size: 18 residues. The CDR3 sequence is CASSSSLDGRRTPYEQYF. The CDR3 coding sequence is TGTGCCAGCAGCTCCAGCCTAGACGGGAGAAGGACCCCCTACGAGCAGTACTTC.

The rearrangement joins TRBV7-3 to TRBJ2-6, with no clear D. V was clipped by 6 bases and J by 0 bases, with 9 bases between them. The CDR3 is 15 residues long. Germline V gene lookup returns CDR1 SGHTA and CDR2 FQGTGA. The CDR3: CASSFTNSGANVLTF. Written as DNA, the CDR3 is TGTGCCAGCAGTTTCACGAACTCTGGGGCCAACGTCCTGACTTTC.

This clonotype has a handful of counts. The chain employs TRBV5-5 and TRBJ2-4; D not certain. Per the germline V gene, CDR1 is SGHKS and CDR2 is YYEKEE (reference sequence). The V and J ends lost 4 bases and 5 bases respectively, with 13 bases between them. The CDR3 spans 14 residues. CDR3 coding DNA: TGTGCCAGCAGCCCGCGGTTCGTGGAAAACATTCAGTACTTC. Encoded protein: CASSPRFVENIQYF.

This clonotype was counted between two and nine times. This chain joins TRBV6-1 and TRBJ1-6; D uncertain. Germline CDR1 is MNHNS and CDR2 is SASEGT. V lost 6 bases, J lost 0 bases, and 18 bases lay in between. The CDR3 runs to 18 residues. The CDR3 loop is CASRRGSTPSSYNSPLHF. As DNA, the CDR3 is TGTGCCAGCAGACGGGGATCTACGCCGAGCTCCTATAATTCACCCCTCCACTTT.

The chain is built from TRBV2 and TRBJ2-5; D may correspond to TRBD1 or TRBD2 (6 bases each). The J call is uncertain, as TRBJ2-7 better fits the DNA end. This CDR3 has 13 amino acids. The germline V gene encodes CDR1 SNHLY and CDR2 FYNNEI. This CDR3 is CASIPGGPGEQYF. DNA for the CDR3: TGTGCCAGCATCCCTGGGGGGCCAGGCGAGCAGTACTTC.